The 3 T cell receptor beta chains presented below share a single source sample, sequenced in a study of blood T cell repertoires in COVID-19. Profiled with immunoSEQ multiplex PCR; TCRdb holds only in-frame clones, not every one. Counted here are 53,000 or so clones, 70% to 90% occurring once; the ten biggest clones make up approximately 10%. The sample comprised peripheral blood. The receptor source for this set is a man between 65 and 85 years old with active COVID-19.

V usage is TRBV10-3 and J usage is TRBJ1-5; D possibly corresponds to TRBD1 (6 bases). Germline values: CDR1 ENHRY, CDR2 SYGVKD. Trimming left V 3 bases short and J 0 bases short, with 12 bases between. This CDR3 spans 16 amino acids. The CDR3 DNA reads TGTGCCATCAGTGACGGGACAACCTTTAGCAATCAGCCCCAGCATTTT. Protein: CAISDGTTFSNQPQHF.

This CDR3 reads CASSPSRGLNYNEQFF. DNA of the CDR3: TGTGCCAGCAGTCCTTCCAGGGGGCTGAACTACAATGAGCAGTTCTTC. The chain joins TRBV9 to TRBJ2-1, with 8 bases identical to TRBD1. Trimming took 5 bases from V and 3 from J; bases not matched to a gene: 10. This CDR3 region has 16 residues. The germline gives CDR1 SGDLS, CDR2 YYNGEE. Variable domain in full (rest from reference TRBV9 and TRBJ2-1): DSGVTQTPKHLITATGQRVTLRCSPRSGDLSVYWYQQSLDQGLQFLIQYYNGEERAKGNILERFSAQQFPDLHSELNLSSLELGDSALYFCASSPSRGLNYNEQFFGPGTRLTVL.

The gene calls are TRBV5-6 and TRBJ1-6; D is possibly TRBD1 (5 bases). The V end lost 5 bases, the J end lost 5 bases, and 11 bases lay between the germline ends. In germline, CDR1 is SGHDT, CDR2 YYEEEE. The CDR3 extends over 14 amino acids. CDR3 coding DNA: TGTGCCAGCAGTCCGACAGAAAATAATTCACCCCTCCACTTT. Translating gives CASSPTENNSPLHF. The full variable domain, with the rest looked up from reference TRBV5-6 and TRBJ1-6, is DAGVTQSPTHLIKTRGQQVTLRCSPKSGHDTVSWYQQALGQGPQFIFQYYEEEERQRGNFPDRFSGHQFPNYSSELNVNALLLGDSALYLCASSPTENNSPLHFGNGTRLTVT.